The next 14 T cell receptor beta chains were all read from a single sample in a study of shared clonotypes between healthy human individuals. Generated by immunoSEQ multiplex PCR, the TCRdb table keeps only in-frame clones and is missing some. Here the sample spans over a million clones, about four fifths being singletons. The sequencing input was memory CD4+ T cells from PBMCs. The subset here: CD45RA-negative fraction. The receptors here all came from a man younger than 35 in good health. Some clones in this sample may be carry-over from other donors' samples.

The chain is built from TRBV5-6 and TRBJ2-1; 7 bases align to TRBD1. The CDR3 has 13 residues. The junction had 7 bases not matched to a gene; V was cut back by 4 bases and J by 9 bases. Germline CDR1 is SGHDT and CDR2 is YYEEEE. The CDR3 DNA sequence: TGTGCCAGCAGCCAAGACAGGGTGGGTGAGCAGTTCTTC. This sequence encodes CASSQDRVGEQFF.

The rearrangement joins TRBV9 to TRBJ2-7, with TRBD2 identical over 8 bases. Trimming cost V 0 bases and J 3 bases; bases outside gene matches: 11. Germline V gives CDR1 SGDLS, CDR2 YYNGEE. This CDR3 region has 17 residues. The CDR3, as DNA: TGTGCCAGCAGCGTAGGGGGTAGCGGGAACATCTTCTACGAGCAGTACTTC. Encoded protein: CASSVGGSGNIFYEQYF. The full variable domain, rest sourced from reference TRBV9 and TRBJ2-7, is DSGVTQTPKHLITATGQRVTLRCSPRSGDLSVYWYQQSLDQGLQFLIQYYNGEERAKGNILERFSAQQFPDLHSELNLSSLELGDSALYFCASSVGGSGNIFYEQYFGPGTRLTVT.

This clone turned up a few times. The chain combines TRBV5-8 with TRBJ1-5; TRBD1 aligns across 11 bases. The CDR3 length is 18 residues. J was trimmed by 7 bases and V by 0 bases; bases with no gene match: 12. Germline V gives CDR1 SGHTS, CDR2 YDEGEE. CDR3: CASSLVPHRTGGVQPQHF. For the CDR3, the DNA is TGTGCCAGCAGCTTGGTCCCCCACCGGACAGGGGGCGTCCAGCCCCAGCATTTT.

This clone was seen more than once but under ten times. V gene TRBV7-6 combines with J gene TRBJ2-7, with a tentative D call TRBD2 (6 bases). The germline gives CDR1 SGHVS, CDR2 FNYEAQ. The CDR3 is made up of 14 amino acids. Deletions cut 5 bases from V and 6 bases from J, with 17 bases between. The CDR3 sequence is CASSATGLPIEQYF. The CDR3 DNA reads as TGTGCCAGCAGCGCAACGGGACTCCCCATCGAGCAGTACTTC. The full variable domain, its missing parts supplied by reference TRBV7-6 and TRBJ2-7, is GAGVSQSPRYKVTKRGQDVALRCDPISGHVSLYWYRQALGQGPEFLTYFNYEAQQDKSGLPNDRFSAERPEGSISTLTIQRTEQRDSAMYRCASSATGLPIEQYFGPGTRLTVT.

The CDR3 loop reads CASSPQTGAYSGANVLTF. The CDR3 region has the DNA TGTGCCAGCTCACCACAGACAGGGGCCTACTCTGGGGCCAACGTCCTGACTTTC. This rearrangement joins TRBV18 to TRBJ2-6, with 8 bases lining up with TRBD1. This CDR3 comprises 18 residues. In germline, CDR1 is KGHSH, CDR2 LQKENI. J gave up 0 bases and V 1 base, and 5 bases lay outside the gene matches.

The CDR3 DNA reads as TGTGCCAGCAGCTTTACCTCCGTGAGTGGAGGCTACACCTTC. It is translated as CASSFTSVSGGYTF. The V gene is TRBV7-2, the J gene TRBJ1-2, with D uncertain. V was shortened by 3 bases and J by 8 bases, with 16 bases between the two germline ends. The CDR3 is 14 amino acids. Germline CDR1 is SGHTA and CDR2 is FQGNSA.

Only one count was recorded for this clone. The chain has TRBV27 and TRBJ1-2; 7 nucleotides align to TRBD1. Looked up from germline, CDR1 is MNHEY and CDR2 is SMNVEV (reference sequence). This CDR3 is 13 amino acids long. Trimming took 6 bases from V and 6 from J; bases not matched to a gene: 7. This chain's CDR3 is CASRPSGTDGYTF. CDR3 DNA sequence: TGTGCCAGCAGACCCAGCGGGACAGATGGCTACACCTTC.

The rearrangement uses TRBV30 and TRBJ2-7; 8 bases line up with TRBD2. The junction had 11 bases not matched to a gene; V was cut back by 5 bases and J by 2 bases. Germline CDR1 reads GTSNPN; CDR2 reads SVGIG (reference sequence). CDR3 size: 15 residues. The CDR3 DNA follows: TGTGCCTGGGGGGACTTGGGGCGGGAGGCCTACGAGCAGTACTTC. Residues: CAWGDLGREAYEQYF.

The chain recombines TRBV7-9 with TRBJ1-2, with D unresolved. The germline V and J ends were trimmed by 4 bases and 12 bases, with 15 bases remaining between them. From germline, CDR1 is SEHNR and CDR2 FQNEAQ (reference sequence). This CDR3 is built from 12 residues. The CDR3 here is CASSSNSQSDTF. DNA of the CDR3: TGTGCCAGCAGCTCTAACAGCCAGTCAGACACCTTC.

The CDR3 bases are TGTGCCAGCACCAGGACAGGGCTTGGCCAGCCCCAGCATTTT. This codes for CASTRTGLGQPQHF. J is TRBJ1-5 and V is TRBV2; 8 nucleotides align to TRBD1. The CDR3 runs to 14 residues. V was clipped by 7 bases and J by 7 bases; unmatched bases: 9. CDR1 is SNHLY, CDR2 FYNNEI, per germline. The full variable domain, its missing parts supplied by reference TRBV2 and TRBJ1-5, is EPEVTQTPSHQVTQMGQEVILRCVPISNHLYFYWYRQILGQKVEFLVSFYNNEISEKSEIFDDQFSVERPDGSNFTLKIRSTKLEDSAMYFCASTRTGLGQPQHFGDGTRLSIL.

The chain links TRBV27 to TRBJ2-1; 8 bases match TRBD2. V trimming: 5 bases; J trimming: 2 bases; junction bases outside the gene matches: 8. Looked up from germline, CDR1 is MNHEY and CDR2 is SMNVEV (reference sequence). The CDR3 spans 16 residues. The CDR3 is CASSTREGKAYNEQFF. CDR3 DNA: TGTGCCAGCAGTACCCGGGAGGGCAAAGCCTACAATGAGCAGTTCTTC.

The V gene is TRBV14, the J gene TRBJ2-1; a weak D match, TRBD1 (6 bases). The germline gives CDR1 SGHDN, CDR2 FVKESK. The CDR3 sequence is 13 residues long. V shed 4 bases and J shed 8 bases, with 12 bases lying between them. DNA of the CDR3: TGTGCCAGCAGCCTGGAATCAGGGGATGAGCAGTTCTTC. Its translation is CASSLESGDEQFF.

In DNA, the CDR3 is TGTGCCAGCAGCCCAAATGCCCCGAGCAGCTACGAGCAGTACTTC. Encoded protein: CASSPNAPSSYEQYF. The chain couples TRBV7-8 to TRBJ2-7; D is unresolved. CDR1 SGHVS and CDR2 FQNEAQ come from the germline V gene. The V end was cut by 5 bases, the J end by 3 bases, with 17 bases between. This CDR3 region has 15 residues.

This clone occurred once. The V and J genes are TRBV11-3 and TRBJ1-1; D is uncertain. V lost 0 bases and J lost 5, with 10 bases in between. Germline-derived CDR1 and CDR2 are SGHNT and YENEEA. The CDR3 is 14 amino acids. Here the CDR3 DNA reads TGTGCCAGCAGCTTAGACAGAGGTCGGACTGAAGCTTTCTTT. This sequence encodes CASSLDRGRTEAFF.